This note documents a single T cell receptor beta chain sequence. The CDR3 is made up of 14 amino acids. Germline-derived CDR1 and CDR2 are MNHEY and SVGAGI. Trimming took 8 bases from V and 0 from J, leaving 11 bases between them. Clones were read by immunoSEQ multiplex PCR, and TCRdb kept only the in-frame ones, dropping some. The data contain around 38,000 clones, about four fifths of them singletons. The data stem from a study of PD-1 blockade in mismatch repair-deficient tumors. Here the sequenced sample was peripheral blood, taken 4 weeks after starting pembrolizumab. The receptor's source is an adult with mismatch repair-deficient cancer. The chain uses TRBV6-5 and TRBJ1-3, with D unresolved. The CDR3 nucleotides are TGTGCCAGCGCCGAGAGCTTCTCTGGAAACACCATATATTTT. The encoded protein is CASAESFSGNTIYF.